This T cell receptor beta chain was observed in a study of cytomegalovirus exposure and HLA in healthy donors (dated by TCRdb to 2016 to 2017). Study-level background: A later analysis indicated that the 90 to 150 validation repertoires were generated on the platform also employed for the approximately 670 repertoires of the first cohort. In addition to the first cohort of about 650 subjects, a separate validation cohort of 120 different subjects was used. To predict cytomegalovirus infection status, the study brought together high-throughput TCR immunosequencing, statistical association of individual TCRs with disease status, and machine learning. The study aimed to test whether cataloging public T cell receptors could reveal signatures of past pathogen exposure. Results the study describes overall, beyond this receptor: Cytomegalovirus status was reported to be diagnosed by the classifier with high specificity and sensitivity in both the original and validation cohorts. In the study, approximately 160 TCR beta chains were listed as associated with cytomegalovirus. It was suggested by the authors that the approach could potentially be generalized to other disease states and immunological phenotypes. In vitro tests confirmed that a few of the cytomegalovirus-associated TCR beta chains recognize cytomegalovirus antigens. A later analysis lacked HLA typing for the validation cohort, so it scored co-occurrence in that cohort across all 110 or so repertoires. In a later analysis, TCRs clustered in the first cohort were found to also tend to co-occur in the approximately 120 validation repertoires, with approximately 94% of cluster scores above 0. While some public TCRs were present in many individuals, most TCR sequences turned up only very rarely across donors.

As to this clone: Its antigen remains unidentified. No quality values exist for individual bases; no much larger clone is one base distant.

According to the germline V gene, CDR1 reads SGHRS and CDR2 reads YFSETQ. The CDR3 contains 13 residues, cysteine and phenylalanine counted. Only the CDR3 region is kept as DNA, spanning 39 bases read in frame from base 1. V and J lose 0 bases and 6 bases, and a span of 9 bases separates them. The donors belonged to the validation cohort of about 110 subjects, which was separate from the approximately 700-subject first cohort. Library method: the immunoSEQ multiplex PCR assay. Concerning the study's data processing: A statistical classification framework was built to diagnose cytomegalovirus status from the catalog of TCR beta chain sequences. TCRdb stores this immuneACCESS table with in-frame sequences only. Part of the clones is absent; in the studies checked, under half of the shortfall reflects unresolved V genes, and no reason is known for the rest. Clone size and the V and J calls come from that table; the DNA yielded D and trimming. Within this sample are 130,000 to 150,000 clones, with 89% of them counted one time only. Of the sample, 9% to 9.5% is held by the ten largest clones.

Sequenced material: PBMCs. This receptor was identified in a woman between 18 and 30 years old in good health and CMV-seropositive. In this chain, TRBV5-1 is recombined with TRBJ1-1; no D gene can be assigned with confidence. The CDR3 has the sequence CASSLAGQAEAFF. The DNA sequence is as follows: TGCGCCAGCAGCTTGGCCGGTCAGGCTGAAGCTTTCTTT. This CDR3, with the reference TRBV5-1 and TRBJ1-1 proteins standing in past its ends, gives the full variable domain KAGVTQTPRYLIKTRGQQVTLSCSPISGHRSVSWYQQTPGQGLQFLFEYFSETQRNKGNFPGRFSGRQFSNSRSEMNVSTLELGDSALYLCASSLAGQAEAFFGQGTRLTVV.